Below, one TCR beta chain is given with its context. The clone's antigen remains unknown. No per-base quality is available; no much larger clone lies one base away. The CDR3 measures 15 amino acids from cysteine to phenylalanine. Just the 45-base CDR3 DNA is kept, in frame starting at base 1. V lost 2 bases and J lost 2 bases, and the count of bases not matched to a germline gene is 4. From the germline V gene, CDR1 is SGDLS and CDR2 is YYNGEE. The data derive from a study of CD4+ T cells in melanoma (dated by TCRdb to about 2022). As for the study more broadly: Neoantigen-specific CD4+ T cells in human melanoma were what the study investigated. Broader findings and caveats from the paper: The report described a correlation between neoantigen-specific CD4+ T cells and the function of CD8+ T cells, macrophages and B cells. Diverse differentiation states were reported to be shown by neoantigen-specific CD4+ T cells in melanoma.

Libraries were made using the immunoSEQ multiplex PCR assay. The source is immuneACCESS, and TCRdb retained only in-frame sequences with V and J called. Part of the clones is not carried over; for the studies checked, unresolved V genes explain less than half of this, and the remainder is unexplained. Across this sample there are roughly 50,000 clones, with 75% to 90% seen only once. Over 9.5% of the sample lies in the top ten. The donors were people with melanoma. What was sequenced was peripheral blood. The source is a human donor with melanoma. Here the chain combines TRBV9 and TRBJ2-3; TRBD2 fits 8 bases in the junction. Here the CDR3 is given as CASSVSGTTTDTQYF. The base sequence is TGTGCCAGCAGCGTTAGCGGGACTACCACAGATACGCAGTATTTT.